A single count supports the clone carrying this TCR beta chain. What it binds is unknown. Everyone who donated was a healthy bone marrow donor. This sample is drawn from a study of cytomegalovirus exposure and HLA in healthy donors. Study-wide results and caveats: Later analysis demonstrated an association between a missense DCLRE1C variant and TCR beta V- and J-gene trimming.

Primers for the PCR totalled 60 Vbeta and 13 Jbeta. The method was immunoSEQ multiplex PCR; TCRdb's version includes in-frame clones alone and lacks a portion of them. The table lists 200,000 to 250,000 clones, approximately 81% of them singletons, with roughly 1.3% in the top ten. This clonotype originated in a human donor in good health. The sequenced material came from PBMCs.

The CDR3 DNA reads as TGTGCCAGCAGCTCCCCCGGGGTAGGCTCCTACGAGCAGTACTTC. The encoded protein is CASSSPGVGSYEQYF. The chain links TRBV7-9 to TRBJ2-7, with D perhaps matching TRBD2 (5 bases). CDR3 size: 15 residues. V lost 4 bases, J lost 0 bases, and 13 bases lay in between. From germline, CDR1 is SEHNR and CDR2 FQNEAQ (reference sequence).